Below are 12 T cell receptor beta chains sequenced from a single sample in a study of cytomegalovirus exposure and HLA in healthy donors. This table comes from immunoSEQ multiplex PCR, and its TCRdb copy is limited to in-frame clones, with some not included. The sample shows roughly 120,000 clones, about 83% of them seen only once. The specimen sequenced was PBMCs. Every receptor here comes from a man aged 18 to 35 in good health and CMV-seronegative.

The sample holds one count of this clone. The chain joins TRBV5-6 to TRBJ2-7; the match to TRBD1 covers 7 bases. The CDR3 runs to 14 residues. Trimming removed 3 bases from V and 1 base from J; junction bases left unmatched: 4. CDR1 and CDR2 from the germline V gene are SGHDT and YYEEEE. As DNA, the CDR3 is TGTGCCAGCAGCTCGGGACAGCTTTCCTACGAGCAGTACTTC. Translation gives CASSSGQLSYEQYF.

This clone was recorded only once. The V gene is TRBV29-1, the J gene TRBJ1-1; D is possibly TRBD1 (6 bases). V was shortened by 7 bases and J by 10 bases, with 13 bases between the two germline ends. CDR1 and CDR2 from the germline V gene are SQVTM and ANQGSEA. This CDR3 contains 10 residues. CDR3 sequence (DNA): TGCAGCGGGGAGGGGGATCGAGCTTTCTTT. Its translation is CSGEGDRAFF.

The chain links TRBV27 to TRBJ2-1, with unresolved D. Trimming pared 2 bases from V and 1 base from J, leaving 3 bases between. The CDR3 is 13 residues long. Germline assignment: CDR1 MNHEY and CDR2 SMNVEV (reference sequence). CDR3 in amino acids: CASSLPSYNEQFF. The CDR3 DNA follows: TGTGCCAGCAGTTTACCGTCCTACAATGAGCAGTTCTTC.

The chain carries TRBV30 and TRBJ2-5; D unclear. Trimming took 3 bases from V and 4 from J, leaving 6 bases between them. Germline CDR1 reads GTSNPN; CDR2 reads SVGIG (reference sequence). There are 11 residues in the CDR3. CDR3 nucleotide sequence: TGTGCCTGGAGCAATGTAGAGACCCAGTACTTC. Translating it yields CAWSNVETQYF.

CDR3 sequence reads: CAWSAGTGGTEAFF. Written as DNA, the CDR3 is TGTGCCTGGAGCGCCGGGACAGGGGGCACTGAAGCTTTCTTT. The chain joins TRBV30 to TRBJ1-1; 11 nucleotides agree with TRBD1. Germline assignment: CDR1 GTSNPN and CDR2 SVGIG (reference sequence). V trimming: 3 bases; J trimming: 4 bases; junction bases outside the gene matches: 4. CDR3 size: 14 residues.

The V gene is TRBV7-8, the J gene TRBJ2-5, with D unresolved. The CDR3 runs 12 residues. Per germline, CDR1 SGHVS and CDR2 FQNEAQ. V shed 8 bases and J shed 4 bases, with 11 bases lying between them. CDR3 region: CASQSVLETQYF. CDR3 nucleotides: TGTGCCAGCCAGTCCGTTCTAGAGACCCAGTACTTC.

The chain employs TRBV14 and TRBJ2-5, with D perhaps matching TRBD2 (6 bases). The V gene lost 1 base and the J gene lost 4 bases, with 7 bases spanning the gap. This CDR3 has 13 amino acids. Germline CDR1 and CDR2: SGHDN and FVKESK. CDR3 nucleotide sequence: TGTGCCAGCAGCCAAGGGACTATAGAGACCCAGTACTTC. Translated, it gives CASSQGTIETQYF.

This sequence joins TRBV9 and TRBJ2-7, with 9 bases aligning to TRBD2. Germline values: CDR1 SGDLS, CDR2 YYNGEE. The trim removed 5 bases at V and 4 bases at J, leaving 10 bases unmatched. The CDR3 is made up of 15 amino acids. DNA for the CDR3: TGTGCCAGCAGTCGGGCGGGGGGGAGTATTTACGAGCAGTACTTC. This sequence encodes CASSRAGGSIYEQYF.

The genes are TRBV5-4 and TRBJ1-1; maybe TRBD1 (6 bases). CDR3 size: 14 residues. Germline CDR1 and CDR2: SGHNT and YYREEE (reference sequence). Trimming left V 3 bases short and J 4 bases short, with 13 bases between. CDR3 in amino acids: CASSSEQGSTEAFF. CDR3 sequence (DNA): TGTGCCAGCAGCTCGGAACAGGGAAGCACTGAAGCTTTCTTT.

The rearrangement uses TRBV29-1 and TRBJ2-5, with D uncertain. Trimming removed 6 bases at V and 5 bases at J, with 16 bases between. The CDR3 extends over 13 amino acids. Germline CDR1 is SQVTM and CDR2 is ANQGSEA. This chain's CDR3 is CSVGWRGDETQYF. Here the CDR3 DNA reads TGCAGCGTCGGGTGGCGAGGTGACGAGACCCAGTACTTC.

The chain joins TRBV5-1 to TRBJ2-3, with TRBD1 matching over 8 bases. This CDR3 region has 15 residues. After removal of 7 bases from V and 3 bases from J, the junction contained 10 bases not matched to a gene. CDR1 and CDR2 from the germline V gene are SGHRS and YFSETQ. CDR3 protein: CASQAWQGATDTQYF. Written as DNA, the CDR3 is TGCGCCAGCCAGGCGTGGCAGGGGGCAACAGATACGCAGTATTTT. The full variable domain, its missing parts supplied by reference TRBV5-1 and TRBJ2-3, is KAGVTQTPRYLIKTRGQQVTLSCSPISGHRSVSWYQQTPGQGLQFLFEYFSETQRNKGNFPGRFSGRQFSNSRSEMNVSTLELGDSALYLCASQAWQGATDTQYFGPGTRLTVL.

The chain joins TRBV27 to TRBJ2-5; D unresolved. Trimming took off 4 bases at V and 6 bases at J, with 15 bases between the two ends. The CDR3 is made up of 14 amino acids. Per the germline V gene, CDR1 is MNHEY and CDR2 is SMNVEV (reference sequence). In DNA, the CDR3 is TGTGCCAGCAGTTCCCCAATTGCGAGGCAGACCCAGTACTTC. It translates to CASSSPIARQTQYF.